The rows below give T cell receptor beta chains drawn from one sample of a study of T-cell memory formation after mild COVID-19. TCRdb re-called the 5' RACE reads through MiXCR, storing one row per CDR3 protein. The sample includes about 400,000 distinct CDR3 sequences, over 15% of them seen just once. The sequenced material came from PBMCs or a T cell subset sorted from them (not recorded which). The origin of the receptors is a man between 18 and 29 years old who had mild COVID-19 (a few samples of this study predate the infection). Cell type and time point are not known. Both conserved end residues are trimmed from each CDR3. Fields, in order: J gene, CDR3 length, V gene, CDR3 protein.

j_gene: TRBJ2-5
len: 18
v_gene: TRBV7-3
CDR3aa: ASSSHGTSGGDISQETQY

j_gene: TRBJ1-1
len: 15
v_gene: TRBV7-2
CDR3aa: ASSPSLGRTGNTEAF

j_gene: TRBJ2-6
len: 15
v_gene: TRBV7-3
CDR3aa: ASSSQRVQAGANVLT

j_gene: TRBJ2-1
len: 14
v_gene: TRBV29-1
CDR3aa: SVGGLAESSYNEQF

j_gene: TRBJ1-1
len: 12
v_gene: TRBV6-6
CDR3aa: ASYEGYGDTEAF

j_gene: TRBJ2-1
len: 11
v_gene: TRBV6-1
CDR3aa: ASVVTGVSEQF

j_gene: TRBJ1-4
len: 11
v_gene: TRBV20-1
CDR3aa: SAPQGVAEKLF

j_gene: TRBJ1-1
len: 12
v_gene: TRBV12-3/TRBV12-4
CDR3aa: ASSFRQGYTEAF

j_gene: TRBJ1-6
len: 11
v_gene: TRBV7-2
CDR3aa: ASVGRENSPLH

j_gene: TRBJ1-5
len: 11
v_gene: TRBV6-5
CDR3aa: ASGGSSNQPQH

j_gene: TRBJ1-4
len: 13
v_gene: TRBV9
CDR3aa: ASSPQGTANEKLF

j_gene: TRBJ2-1
len: 11
v_gene: TRBV16
CDR3aa: ASSHLDPNEQF

j_gene: TRBJ1-1
len: 12
v_gene: TRBV3-1
CDR3aa: ASSLGHPNTEAF

j_gene: TRBJ2-3
len: 16
v_gene: TRBV3-1
CDR3aa: ASSQEGPTRFPGDTQY

j_gene: TRBJ1-2
len: 11
v_gene: TRBV6-2/TRBV6-3
CDR3aa: ASSYRAPYGYT

j_gene: TRBJ2-1
len: 13
v_gene: TRBV15
CDR3aa: ATSRLRRGLNEQF

j_gene: TRBJ1-3
len: 14
v_gene: TRBV6-5
CDR3aa: ASTLRVGGTGNTIY

j_gene: TRBJ2-1
len: 15
v_gene: TRBV28
CDR3aa: ASSLPFGRGALNEQF

j_gene: TRBJ2-5
len: 13
v_gene: TRBV6-5
CDR3aa: ASRTPGQGVETQY

j_gene: TRBJ2-5
len: 12
v_gene: TRBV20-1
CDR3aa: SASRAGGHETQY

j_gene: TRBJ2-3
len: 19
v_gene: TRBV6-6
CDR3aa: ASSYPSGTGGPLPSTDTQY

j_gene: TRBJ2-1
len: 12
v_gene: TRBV5-1
CDR3aa: ASSLSPVYNEQF

j_gene: TRBJ2-3
len: 14
v_gene: TRBV20-1
CDR3aa: SARVLGGGAADTQY

j_gene: TRBJ2-2
len: 11
v_gene: TRBV12-3/TRBV12-4
CDR3aa: ASSFVITGELF

j_gene: TRBJ2-7
len: 11
v_gene: TRBV27
CDR3aa: ASSLGRGDEQY

j_gene: TRBJ2-2
len: 10
v_gene: TRBV5-1
CDR3aa: DSSLYTGELF

j_gene: TRBJ2-7
len: 10
v_gene: TRBV29-1
CDR3aa: SVSGHTYEQY

j_gene: TRBJ1-6
len: 11
v_gene: TRBV20-1
CDR3aa: SASQGFDSPLH

j_gene: TRBJ1-5
len: 12
v_gene: TRBV7-2
CDR3aa: ASSSGQRNQPQH

j_gene: TRBJ1-2
len: 13
v_gene: TRBV5-8
CDR3aa: ASSSGQQGNYGYT